A selection of T cell receptor beta chains follows, all from one sample in a study of T-cell reconstitution after alpha-beta-depleted transplantation in children. TCRdb re-called the PCR reads through MiXCR, storing one row per CDR3 protein. The top ten clones hold over 3.5% of a sample with about 400,000 distinct CDR3 sequences, 20% of them seen once. The sample consisted of PBMCs from the stem cell graft donor, taken from the stem cell graft. These receptors were collected from a human donor who donated a stem cell graft to a child with acute myeloid leukemia. CDR3s include the opening cysteine and the closing phenylalanine or tryptophan. Each record gives: clone size, D gene, V gene, J gene, CDR3 DNA, CDR3 protein. A D gene is named only where the DNA matches it firmly. The size field is filled for only some rows; it gives once, few, many or a size class.

clone_size: many; d_call: .; v_call: TRBV6-5; j_call: TRBJ1-1; cdr3_nt: TGTGCCAGCAGTCACCAGACGGGAAACACTGAAGCTTTCTTT; cdr3_aa: CASSHQTGNTEAFF
clone_size: .; d_call: .; v_call: TRBV25-1; j_call: TRBJ2-4; cdr3_nt: TGTGCCAGTGCCTCTGGACTAGCCAAAAACATTCAGTACTTC; cdr3_aa: CASASGLAKNIQYF
clone_size: few; d_call: TRBD1; v_call: TRBV12-3/TRBV12-4; j_call: TRBJ1-1; cdr3_nt: TGTGCCAGCAGCAGTACAGGGGTTCCTGAAGCTTTCTTT; cdr3_aa: CASSSTGVPEAFF
clone_size: few; d_call: TRBD2; v_call: TRBV5-1; j_call: TRBJ2-1; cdr3_nt: TGCGCCAGCAGCCTAAGTGGACTAGCGGGAACTAACAATGAGCAGTTCTTC; cdr3_aa: CASSLSGLAGTNNEQFF
clone_size: few; d_call: TRBD1; v_call: TRBV20-1; j_call: TRBJ2-4; cdr3_nt: TGCAGTGCGGTGGGGCAGGGGGAGAAAAACATTCAGTACTTC; cdr3_aa: CSAVGQGEKNIQYF
clone_size: .; d_call: .; v_call: TRBV6-2/TRBV6-3; j_call: TRBJ1-4; cdr3_nt: TGTGCCAGCAGTTACGTCCGGGGAAAACTGTTTTTT; cdr3_aa: CASSYVRGKLFF
clone_size: few; d_call: .; v_call: TRBV29-1; j_call: TRBJ2-3; cdr3_nt: TGCAGCGTTGAAAAGGCCACTACAGATACGCAGTATTTT; cdr3_aa: CSVEKATTDTQYF
clone_size: few; d_call: .; v_call: TRBV7-3; j_call: TRBJ2-3; cdr3_nt: TGTGCCAGCAGTGGTGGATCAACCACAGATACGCAGTATTTT; cdr3_aa: CASSGGSTTDTQYF
clone_size: many; d_call: .; v_call: TRBV12-3/TRBV12-4; j_call: TRBJ2-7; cdr3_nt: TGTGCCAGCAACTTGGGTGGAATCGAGCAGTACTTC; cdr3_aa: CASNLGGIEQYF
clone_size: few; d_call: .; v_call: TRBV12-3/TRBV12-4; j_call: TRBJ2-2; cdr3_nt: TGTGCCAGCAGTTCCAGGACCCCCGGACGGGAGCTGTTTTTT; cdr3_aa: CASSSRTPGRELFF
clone_size: .; d_call: .; v_call: TRBV10-3; j_call: TRBJ2-3; cdr3_nt: TGTGCCATCAGTGAGTTCCAGGGCCGAGATACGCAGTATTTT; cdr3_aa: CAISEFQGRDTQYF
clone_size: many; d_call: .; v_call: TRBV29-1; j_call: TRBJ1-1; cdr3_nt: TGCAGCGTTGAAGTAGGGGGGAACACTGAAGCTTTCTTT; cdr3_aa: CSVEVGGNTEAFF
clone_size: few; d_call: .; v_call: TRBV12-3/TRBV12-4; j_call: TRBJ2-7; cdr3_nt: TGTGCCAGCAGTTCGGGGGTCTTCTACGAGCAGTACTTC; cdr3_aa: CASSSGVFYEQYF
clone_size: .; d_call: .; v_call: TRBV6-6; j_call: TRBJ2-1; cdr3_nt: TGTGCCAGCTTTAGCAGTCTACCCAATGAGCAGTTCTTC; cdr3_aa: CASFSSLPNEQFF
clone_size: .; d_call: TRBD1; v_call: TRBV20-1; j_call: TRBJ1-5; cdr3_nt: TGCAGTGCTAGAGACCTCCAGGGACAGGGCCATAATCAGCCCCAGCATTTT; cdr3_aa: CSARDLQGQGHNQPQHF
clone_size: .; d_call: TRBD2; v_call: TRBV29-1; j_call: TRBJ2-7; cdr3_nt: TGCAGCGTTGAAGAGGGGGGGACCGAGCAGTACTTC; cdr3_aa: CSVEEGGTEQYF
clone_size: .; d_call: TRBD2; v_call: TRBV3-1; j_call: TRBJ2-3; cdr3_nt: TGTGCCAGCAGCCCGTACGGGACTAGCGATTTCGGGCAGTATTTT; cdr3_aa: CASSPYGTSDFGQYF
clone_size: few; d_call: .; v_call: TRBV28; j_call: TRBJ2-5; cdr3_nt: TGTGCCAGCAGTTTTCTAGATCAAGAGACCCAGTACTTC; cdr3_aa: CASSFLDQETQYF
clone_size: .; d_call: TRBD1; v_call: TRBV13; j_call: TRBJ2-7; cdr3_nt: TGTGCCAGCAGCTTAGAGGGGACAGGGGCGCTCCACAACTCCTACGAGCAGTACTTC; cdr3_aa: CASSLEGTGALHNSYEQYF
clone_size: many; d_call: TRBD1; v_call: TRBV5-1; j_call: TRBJ2-3; cdr3_nt: TGCGCCAGCCAACAGGGGTTCACCACAGATACGCAGTATTTT; cdr3_aa: CASQQGFTTDTQYF
clone_size: few; d_call: .; v_call: TRBV4-3; j_call: TRBJ1-3; cdr3_nt: TGCGCCAGCAGCCCACGGACTTCTGGAAACACCATATATTTT; cdr3_aa: CASSPRTSGNTIYF
clone_size: .; d_call: .; v_call: TRBV24-1; j_call: TRBJ1-2; cdr3_nt: TGTGCCACCAGTGGAGGGGGACATGGCTACACCTTC; cdr3_aa: CATSGGGHGYTF
clone_size: many; d_call: TRBD2; v_call: TRBV10-3; j_call: TRBJ2-7; cdr3_nt: TGTGCCATCAGTGGGGGGACTAGCGGGAGGGCCCTCACCCCCTACGAGCAGTACTTC; cdr3_aa: CAISGGTSGRALTPYEQYF
clone_size: many; d_call: .; v_call: TRBV12-3/TRBV12-4; j_call: TRBJ2-3; cdr3_nt: TGTGCCAGCAGCCCCCCCCCTCAGGGAGATACGCAGTATTTT; cdr3_aa: CASSPPPQGDTQYF
clone_size: few; d_call: TRBD2; v_call: TRBV12-3/TRBV12-4; j_call: TRBJ2-1; cdr3_nt: TGTGCCAGCAGTTCGCGGGAGGGCAATGAGCAGTTCTTC; cdr3_aa: CASSSREGNEQFF
clone_size: few; d_call: .; v_call: TRBV7-9; j_call: TRBJ2-2; cdr3_nt: TGTGCCAGCAGCCAGCGGACGTCTTGGGGGGAGCTGTTTTTT; cdr3_aa: CASSQRTSWGELFF
clone_size: .; d_call: .; v_call: TRBV18; j_call: TRBJ1-1; cdr3_nt: TGTGCCAGCTCACCAAGGGTCATTTTGAACACTGAAGCTTTCTTT; cdr3_aa: CASSPRVILNTEAFF
clone_size: .; d_call: TRBD1; v_call: TRBV4-1; j_call: TRBJ1-3; cdr3_nt: TGCGCCAGCAGCGTGGACAGGGACTCTGGAAACACCATATATTTT; cdr3_aa: CASSVDRDSGNTIYF
clone_size: few; d_call: TRBD2; v_call: TRBV29-1; j_call: TRBJ2-5; cdr3_nt: TGCAGCGTTGAAGATGGGACTAGCCGGGAGACCCAGTACTTC; cdr3_aa: CSVEDGTSRETQYF
clone_size: .; d_call: TRBD1; v_call: TRBV25-1; j_call: TRBJ2-5; cdr3_nt: TGTGCCAGCAGTGCCGGGACAGGGGCTCAAGAGACCCAGTACTTC; cdr3_aa: CASSAGTGAQETQYF
clone_size: few; d_call: TRBD2; v_call: TRBV28; j_call: TRBJ2-7; cdr3_nt: TGTGCCACCGTAGCGGGACCCTACGAGCAGTACTTC; cdr3_aa: CATVAGPYEQYF
clone_size: few; d_call: .; v_call: TRBV6-2/TRBV6-3; j_call: TRBJ2-1; cdr3_nt: TGTGCCAGCAGTTACGAGGGATCGGATGAGCAGTTCTTC; cdr3_aa: CASSYEGSDEQFF
clone_size: few; d_call: .; v_call: TRBV7-9; j_call: TRBJ1-5; cdr3_nt: TGTGCCAGCAGCTTATATGGTGATAGCAATCAGCCCCAGCATTTT; cdr3_aa: CASSLYGDSNQPQHF
clone_size: few; d_call: TRBD2; v_call: TRBV28; j_call: TRBJ2-1; cdr3_nt: TGTGCCAGCAGTTTAGGCGGGAGGGCCTATGAGAAGTTCTTC; cdr3_aa: CASSLGGRAYEKFF
clone_size: many; d_call: TRBD1; v_call: TRBV28; j_call: TRBJ2-1; cdr3_nt: TGTGCCAGCAGATCACAGGGGGCGCAGGGCAATGAGCAGTTCTTC; cdr3_aa: CASRSQGAQGNEQFF
clone_size: many; d_call: .; v_call: TRBV29-1; j_call: TRBJ2-7; cdr3_nt: TGCAGCGTTGGAACCTGGGACTTACGTCGGGTCTACGAGCAGTACTTC; cdr3_aa: CSVGTWDLRRVYEQYF
clone_size: few; d_call: TRBD2; v_call: TRBV5-1; j_call: TRBJ2-3; cdr3_nt: TGCGCCAGCAGCTTGAGCGTTAGCGGGATGACAGATACGCAGTATTTT; cdr3_aa: CASSLSVSGMTDTQYF
clone_size: few; d_call: .; v_call: TRBV12-3/TRBV12-4; j_call: TRBJ1-1; cdr3_nt: TGTGCCAGCAGTTTTCAGGCAGGCACTGAAGCTTTCTTT; cdr3_aa: CASSFQAGTEAFF
clone_size: few; d_call: .; v_call: TRBV7-6; j_call: TRBJ1-5; cdr3_nt: TGTGCCAGCAGCTCTCCCAATCAGCCCCAGCATTTT; cdr3_aa: CASSSPNQPQHF
clone_size: few; d_call: TRBD1; v_call: TRBV28; j_call: TRBJ1-1; cdr3_nt: TGTGCCAGCAGTTTCCAGGGGGCCTCGACTTTGAACACTGAAGCTTTCTTT; cdr3_aa: CASSFQGASTLNTEAFF
clone_size: few; d_call: .; v_call: TRBV12-3/TRBV12-4; j_call: TRBJ2-2; cdr3_nt: TGTGCCAGCAGTTTATGGGCCGGGGAGCTGTTTTTT; cdr3_aa: CASSLWAGELFF
clone_size: few; d_call: TRBD1; v_call: TRBV5-1; j_call: TRBJ2-3; cdr3_nt: TGCGCCAGCAGTACAAGCCCAGGGGGCACAGGAGATACGCAGTATTTT; cdr3_aa: CASSTSPGGTGDTQYF
clone_size: many; d_call: .; v_call: TRBV29-1; j_call: TRBJ2-1; cdr3_nt: TGCAGCTTCCAAATCTACAATGAGCAGTTCTTC; cdr3_aa: CSFQIYNEQFF
clone_size: few; d_call: .; v_call: TRBV29-1; j_call: TRBJ2-5; cdr3_nt: TGCAGCGCTCCCTCGGCCATCCAAGAGACCCAGTACTTC; cdr3_aa: CSAPSAIQETQYF
clone_size: few; d_call: .; v_call: TRBV12-3/TRBV12-4; j_call: TRBJ1-1; cdr3_nt: TGTGCCAGCAGTTCCTCGCCCCAAAGATGGGGCACTGAAGCTTTCTTT; cdr3_aa: CASSSSPQRWGTEAFF
clone_size: .; d_call: .; v_call: TRBV6-2/TRBV6-3; j_call: TRBJ2-1; cdr3_nt: TGTGCCAGCAGTTACCCCTTGGGGCAGTTCTTC; cdr3_aa: CASSYPLGQFF
clone_size: few; d_call: TRBD2; v_call: TRBV5-1; j_call: TRBJ2-3; cdr3_nt: TGCGCCAGCAGCCGGACTAGCGGAAATACGCAGTATTTT; cdr3_aa: CASSRTSGNTQYF
clone_size: .; d_call: .; v_call: TRBV20-1; j_call: TRBJ1-6; cdr3_nt: TGCAGTGCTAGTCCCGGGGATGGTTCACCCCTCCACTTT; cdr3_aa: CSASPGDGSPLHF
clone_size: many; d_call: .; v_call: TRBV12-3/TRBV12-4; j_call: TRBJ2-3; cdr3_nt: TGTGCCAGCAGCTCCCCCCTGAGCGGCCTAACGGATACGCAGTATTTT; cdr3_aa: CASSSPLSGLTDTQYF
clone_size: many; d_call: TRBD1; v_call: TRBV29-1; j_call: TRBJ1-2; cdr3_nt: TGCAGCGCTCAGGGGGCCAACTATGGCTACACCTTC; cdr3_aa: CSAQGANYGYTF
clone_size: few; d_call: .; v_call: TRBV12-3/TRBV12-4; j_call: TRBJ2-3; cdr3_nt: TGTGCCAGCAGTTTTGCTAGTAGCACAGATACGCAGTATTTT; cdr3_aa: CASSFASSTDTQYF
clone_size: .; d_call: TRBD1; v_call: TRBV24-1; j_call: TRBJ2-7; cdr3_nt: TGTGCCACCAGTGATGTGGACAGGACCTACGAGCAGTACTTC; cdr3_aa: CATSDVDRTYEQYF
clone_size: .; d_call: .; v_call: TRBV5-1; j_call: TRBJ2-5; cdr3_nt: TGCGCCAGCAGCACCGGGCCTATGGGTGAGGAGACCCAGTACTTC; cdr3_aa: CASSTGPMGEETQYF